This TCR beta chain appears in the sequencing data of a study of blood T cell repertoires in COVID-19. About the research overall: Some COVID-19 samples were acute and others convalescent; all came from the United States, Italy and Spain. T cells, B-cell-depleted T cells, or PBMCs provided the cDNA or gDNA that served as material.

Original methodology: Researchers report that nucleated cell counts were estimated from reference gene primer amplification. Measured with immunoSEQ multiplex PCR; TCRdb has only the in-frame clones, and not every one. V and J calls and clone size come straight from that table; D and trimming were deduced from the DNA. Here the sample spans about 28,000 clones, roughly nine tenths being singletons. CDR1 and CDR2 (germline): SGHTS, YDEGEE. The V end was cut by 2 bases, the J end by 1 base, with 9 bases between. This CDR3 has 14 amino acids. The sequence was obtained from a human donor with acute or convalescent COVID-19. The donor label of this sample is uncertain. The sequenced material came from peripheral blood. This chain connects TRBV5-8 to TRBJ1-1, with unresolved D. Here the CDR3 reads CASSFWLGNTEAFF. The CDR3 coding sequence is TGTGCCAGCAGCTTTTGGCTTGGGAACACTGAAGCTTTCTTT. Variable domain in full (rest from reference TRBV5-8 and TRBJ1-1): EAGVTQSPTHLIKTRGQQATLRCSPISGHTSVYWYQQALGLGLQFLLWYDEGEERNRGNFPPRFSGRQFPNYSSELNVNALELEDSALYLCASSFWLGNTEAFFGQGTRLTVV.